The clone carrying this TCR beta chain is medium-sized. Its antigen remains unknown. The data originate from a study of T cell repertoires in aging, cancer and after chemotherapy. Study information: Donors were grouped into six age bands spanning 30 or younger through 70 or older.

General observations from the study: Untreated cancer patients had significantly lower blood TCR diversity than age-matched healthy donors.

Peripheral blood genomic DNA, not sorted cells or RNA, was the template. A mixed TRB-A/B primer pool amplified rearranged TRB by multiplex touch-down PCR. TCRdb recomputed calls from the multiplex PCR reads with MiXCR, one row per CDR3 protein. The sample yields about 1,400 distinct CDR3 sequences, under 80% seen once. The CDR3 has 13 residues. Trimming pared 3 bases from V and 7 bases from J, leaving 10 bases between. In germline, CDR1 is LNHDA, CDR2 SQIVND (reference sequence). The receptor was isolated from a human donor with a blood cancer. Sequencing was performed on blood. The rearrangement links TRBV19 to TRBJ2-1; D possibly uses TRBD1 or TRBD2 (5 bases each). CDR3 region: CASSIQGVNEQFF. The DNA for the CDR3 is TGTGCCAGTAGTATCCAGGGAGTGAATGAGCAGTTCTTC.